One sample yielded the 10 T cell receptor beta chains listed below, sequenced in a study of vaccination and CD4 T cells after COVID-19. Described treatment: approximately nine-day PBMC culture with coronavirus spike peptide pools or control peptides (ViraFEST assay). The Oncomine TCR Beta short-read assay generated sequence data from the DNA of cultured CD4+ T cells. TCRdb ran MiXCR on the PCR reads and lists one entry per CDR3 protein. The sample consists of about 13,000 distinct CDR3 sequences, roughly half of them appearing once. These receptors have no identified antigens. The sequenced material came from CD4+ T cells from blood, cultured in vitro. The receptors stem from a human donor who had recovered from COVID-19.

This clonotype was detected a few times. CDR3 residues: CSARPPMGGYMGNQPQHF. Here the CDR3 DNA reads TGCAGTGCTAGGCCTCCCATGGGGGGCTATATGGGCAATCAGCCCCAGCATTTT. The gene calls are TRBV20-1 and TRBJ1-5, with D possibly being TRBD1 (6 bases). This CDR3 has 18 amino acids. Per the germline V gene, CDR1 is DFQATT and CDR2 is SNEGSKA (reference sequence). V was trimmed by 3 bases and J by 2 bases, leaving 23 bases between them.

This sequence joins TRBV6-1 and TRBJ1-5, with a tentative D call TRBD1 (6 bases). Trimming shortened V by 6 bases and J by 6 bases, and 12 bases separated the two germline ends. Per germline, CDR1 MNHNS and CDR2 SASEGT. The CDR3 is made up of 13 amino acids. CDR3 protein: CASSRTVRQPQHF. Written as DNA, the CDR3 is TGTGCCAGCAGCAGGACAGTTCGTCAGCCCCAGCATTTT.

V usage is TRBV11-2 and J usage is TRBJ1-1, with a possible D match to TRBD1 (5 bases). In germline, CDR1 is SGHAT, CDR2 FQNNGV. V lost 5 bases and J lost 7, with 17 bases in between. The CDR3 is 14 residues long. As DNA, the CDR3 is TGTGCCAGCAGCGCCAGGTCTGGGGCGGGTGAAGCTTTCTTT. Translated, it gives CASSARSGAGEAFF.

This clonotype has just a few counts. The CDR3 loop reads CASSTPGLDETQYF. In DNA form, the CDR3 reads TGTGCCAGCAGTACCCCGGGACTAGACGAGACCCAGTACTTC. The chain has TRBV28 and TRBJ2-5, with 8 bases lining up with TRBD2. CDR3 length: 14 amino acids. J gave up 5 bases and V 5 bases, and 7 bases lay outside the gene matches. Germline V gene sequence: CDR1 MDHEN, CDR2 SYDVKM.

A few counts support this clonotype. The chain has TRBV20-1 and TRBJ2-5, with 8 bases lining up with TRBD2. The V gene's germline CDR1 is DFQATT and CDR2 SNEGSKA (reference sequence). The CDR3 length is 13 residues. With 5 bases clipped from V and 5 bases from J, the junction kept 7 bases outside the gene matches. The CDR3 DNA reads as TGCAGTGCTCCCGGACTAGCAGGCGAGACCCAGTACTTC. Its protein product is CSAPGLAGETQYF.

There are a few counts of this clonotype. The chain recombines TRBV6-1 with TRBJ2-1; tentative D call: TRBD1 (6 bases). Trimming cost V 2 bases and J 4 bases, with 12 bases left between them. Germline CDR1 is MNHNS and CDR2 is SASEGT. This CDR3 has 15 amino acids. The CDR3 loop is CASSETWGPYNEQFF. The CDR3 bases are TGTGCCAGCAGTGAAACCTGGGGGCCTTACAATGAGCAGTTCTTC.

CDR3 amino acids: CASSAGYTGELFF. The CDR3 DNA follows: TGTGCCAGCAGTGCGGGATACACCGGGGAGCTGTTTTTT. This chain links TRBV2 with TRBJ2-2; a possible D gene is TRBD2 (5 bases). Trimming removed 4 bases from V and 3 bases from J, with 6 bases in between. The CDR3 length is 13 residues. The V gene's germline CDR1 is SNHLY and CDR2 FYNNEI.

This clonotype was recorded once. The genes are TRBV5-3 and TRBJ2-3, with D possibly being TRBD1 (6 bases). TRBV5-3 is treated as an ORF (open reading frame) with a function not yet certain. This CDR3 has 13 amino acids. V was pared by 8 bases and J by 6 bases, with 16 bases between. CDR3 sequence: CASGVGAPDTQYF. CDR3 in DNA: TGTGCCAGCGGAGTGGGGGCCCCCGATACGCAGTATTTT.

V usage is TRBV2 and J usage is TRBJ1-5; D unresolved. From germline, CDR1 is SNHLY and CDR2 FYNNEI. This CDR3 has 14 amino acids. Trimming left V 7 bases short and J 0 bases short, with 10 bases between. CDR3 DNA sequence: TGTGCCAGCAATGATAGATATAGCAATCAGCCCCAGCATTTT. Translated, it gives CASNDRYSNQPQHF.

The gene calls are TRBV20-1 and TRBJ2-7; D not resolved. Per germline, CDR1 DFQATT and CDR2 SNEGSKA (reference sequence). Trimming removed 4 bases at V and 0 bases at J, with 7 bases between. The CDR3 runs to 12 residues. CDR3 protein: CSANTASYEQYF. The CDR3 nucleotides are TGCAGTGCTAACACAGCCTCCTACGAGCAGTACTTC.